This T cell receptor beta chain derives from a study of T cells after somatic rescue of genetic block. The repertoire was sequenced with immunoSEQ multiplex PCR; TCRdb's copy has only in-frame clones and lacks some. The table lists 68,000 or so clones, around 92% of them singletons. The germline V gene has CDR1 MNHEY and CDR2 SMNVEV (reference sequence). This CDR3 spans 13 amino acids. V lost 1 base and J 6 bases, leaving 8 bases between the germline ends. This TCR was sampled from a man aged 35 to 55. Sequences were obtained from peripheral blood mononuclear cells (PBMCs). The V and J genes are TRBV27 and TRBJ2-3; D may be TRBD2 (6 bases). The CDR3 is CASSLFGGDTQYF. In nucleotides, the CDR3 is TGTGCCAGCAGTTTATTTGGGGGGGATACGCAGTATTTT.